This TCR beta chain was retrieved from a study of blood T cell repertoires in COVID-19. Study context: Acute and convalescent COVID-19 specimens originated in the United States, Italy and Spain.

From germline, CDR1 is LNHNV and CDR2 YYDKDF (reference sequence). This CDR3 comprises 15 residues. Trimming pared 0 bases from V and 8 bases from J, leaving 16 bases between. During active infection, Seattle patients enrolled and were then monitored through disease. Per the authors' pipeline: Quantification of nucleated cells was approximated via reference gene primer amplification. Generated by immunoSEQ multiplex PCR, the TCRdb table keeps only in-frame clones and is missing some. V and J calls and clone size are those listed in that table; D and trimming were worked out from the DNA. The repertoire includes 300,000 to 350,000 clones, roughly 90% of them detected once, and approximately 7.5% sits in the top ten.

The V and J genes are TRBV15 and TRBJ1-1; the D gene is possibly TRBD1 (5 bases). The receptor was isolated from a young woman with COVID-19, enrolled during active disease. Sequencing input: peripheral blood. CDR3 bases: TGTGCCACCAGCAGAGATCGAGGAGGGGCAGCGGAAGCTTTCTTT. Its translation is CATSRDRGGAAEAFF.